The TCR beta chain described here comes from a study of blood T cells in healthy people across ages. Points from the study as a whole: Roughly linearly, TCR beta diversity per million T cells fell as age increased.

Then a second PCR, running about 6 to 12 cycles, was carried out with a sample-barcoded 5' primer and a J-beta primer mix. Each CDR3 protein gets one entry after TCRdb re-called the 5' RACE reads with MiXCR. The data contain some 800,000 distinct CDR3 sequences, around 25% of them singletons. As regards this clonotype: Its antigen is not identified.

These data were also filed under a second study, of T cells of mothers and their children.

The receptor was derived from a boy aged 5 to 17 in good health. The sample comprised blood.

CDR3: CSARGPGLSGNTIYF. CDR3 DNA: TGCAGTGCTAGAGGACCCGGACTCTCTGGAAACACCATATATTTT. The V and J genes are TRBV20-1 and TRBJ1-3; D remains unclear. Per germline, CDR1 DFQATT and CDR2 SNEGSKA (reference sequence). V was shortened by 1 base and J by 0 bases, with 10 bases between the two germline ends. The CDR3 is made up of 15 amino acids.